This TCR beta chain emerged from a study of cytomegalovirus exposure and HLA in healthy donors. Germline V gives CDR1 SGHVS, CDR2 FQNEAQ. V lost 5 bases to trimming and J lost 5 bases, with 13 bases between them. The CDR3 contains 13 residues. PCR primers comprised 60 Vbeta and 13 Jbeta primers. Using immunoSEQ multiplex PCR, the repertoire was profiled, and TCRdb retains in-frame clones only, with some absent. This sample has 150,000 to 200,000 clones, with about 80% found just once. The sequence came from a girl aged 10 to 17 in good health and CMV-seropositive. Sequencing was carried out using PBMCs. The chain uses TRBV7-8 and TRBJ2-7; the D gene is possibly TRBD1 (5 bases). CDR3 protein: CASSPQMGHEQYF. CDR3 in DNA: TGTGCCAGCAGCCCCCAGATGGGGCACGAGCAGTACTTC. Together with reference TRBV7-8 and TRBJ2-7, the CDR3 gives the full variable domain: GAGVSQSPRYKVAKRGQDVALRCDPISGHVSLFWYQQALGQGPEFLTYFQNEAQLDKSGLPSDRFFAERPEGSVSTLKIQRTQQEDSAVYLCASSPQMGHEQYFGPGTRLTVT.